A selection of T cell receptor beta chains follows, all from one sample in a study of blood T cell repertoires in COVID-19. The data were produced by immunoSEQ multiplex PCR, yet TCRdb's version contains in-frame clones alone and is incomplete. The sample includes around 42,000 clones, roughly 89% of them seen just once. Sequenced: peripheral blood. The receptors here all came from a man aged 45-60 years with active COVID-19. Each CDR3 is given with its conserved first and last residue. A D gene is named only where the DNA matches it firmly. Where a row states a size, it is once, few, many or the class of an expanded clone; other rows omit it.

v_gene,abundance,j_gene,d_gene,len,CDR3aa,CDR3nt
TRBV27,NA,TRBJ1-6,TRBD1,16,CASRKETGLSYSPLHF,TGTGCCAGTCGTAAAGAGACAGGGTTATCTTATTCACCCCTCCACTTT
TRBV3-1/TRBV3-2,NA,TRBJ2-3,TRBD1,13,CASSLDRDDTQYF,TGTGCCAGCAGCCTGGACAGGGATGATACGCAGTATTTT
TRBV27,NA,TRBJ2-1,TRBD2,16,CASTLSLAGGTNEQFF,TGTGCCAGCACCCTGAGTCTAGCGGGGGGGACCAATGAGCAGTTCTTC
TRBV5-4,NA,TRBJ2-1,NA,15,CASSFGQHPYNEQFF,TGTGCCAGCAGCTTCGGACAACACCCCTACAATGAGCAGTTCTTC
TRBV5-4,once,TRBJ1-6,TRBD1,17,CASSLGTRDRGQSPLHF,TGTGCCAGCAGCTTGGGAACTCGGGACAGGGGGCAATCACCCCTCCACTTT
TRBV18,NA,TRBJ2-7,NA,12,CASSPDRLEQYF,TGTGCCAGCTCACCGGACAGACTCGAGCAGTACTTC
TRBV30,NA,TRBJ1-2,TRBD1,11,CAWSVGQGDTF,TGTGCCTGGAGTGTCGGACAGGGTGACACCTTC
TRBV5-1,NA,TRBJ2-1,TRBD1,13,CASSGQGGIEQFF,TGCGCCAGCAGCGGACAGGGGGGAATTGAGCAGTTCTTC
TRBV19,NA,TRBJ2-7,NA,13,CASSRTTSYEQYF,TGTGCCAGTAGCAGAACAACCTCCTACGAGCAGTACTTC
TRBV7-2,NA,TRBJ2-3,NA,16,CASSPFLLASRVAQYF,TGTGCCAGCAGCCCTTTTCTACTAGCCTCAAGAGTAGCGCAGTATTTT
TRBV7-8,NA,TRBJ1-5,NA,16,CASSQPGGFGNQPQHF,TGTGCCAGCAGCCAACCTGGGGGGTTTGGCAATCAGCCCCAGCATTTT
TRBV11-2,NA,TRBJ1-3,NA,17,CASSQPGGRSSGNTIYF,TGTGCCAGCAGCCAACCGGGGGGCAGGAGCTCTGGAAACACCATATATTTT